The next 13 T cell receptor beta chains were all read from a single sample in a study of human T cells and chemical hapten exposure. TCRdb passed the RACE reads through MiXCR, listing each CDR3 protein once. Among fewer than 300,000 distinct CDR3 sequences listed, about 8.6% were seen once. As for time point: pre-sensitization, week 0. The treatment is: therapeutic diphenylcyclopropenone sensitization with weekly scalp DPC. Sequences were derived from whole blood, sampled in connection with sensitization to the hapten diphenylcyclopropenone (DPC). These TCRs come from a woman aged 40 to 55 with alopecia areata. Some clones in this sample may be carry-over from other donors' samples.

The rearrangement links TRBV6-2 or TRBV6-3 to TRBJ2-7, with unresolved D. CDR1 is MNHEY and CDR2 is SVGEGT in the germline V gene. The CDR3 is 10 amino acids. Trimming removed 8 bases from V and 4 bases from J, with 6 bases in between. The CDR3 coding sequence is TGTGCCAGCGGGAAATACGAGCAGTACTTC. Translating gives CASGKYEQYF.

This clonotype was detected many times. V and J are TRBV12-3 or TRBV12-4 and TRBJ1-5, with no clear D. Trimming pared 5 bases from V and 2 bases from J, leaving 7 bases between. CDR3 length: 13 amino acids. CDR3 protein: CASSLTGNQPQHF. As DNA, the CDR3 is TGTGCCAGCAGTCTCACGGGCAATCAGCCCCAGCATTTT.

This clonotype appeared a few times. This chain's CDR3 is CASSYEAAREGDEQFF. CDR3 bases: TGTGCCAGCAGTTACGAGGCCGCGCGGGAGGGAGATGAGCAGTTCTTC. The chain links TRBV6-2 or TRBV6-3 to TRBJ2-1; TRBD2 matches at 9 bases. The CDR3 loop spans 16 amino acids. Germline V gives CDR1 MNHEY, CDR2 SVGEGT. The ends lost 2 bases at V and 8 bases at J; junction bases unmatched: 10.

V is TRBV6-5 and J is TRBJ2-5; D possibly corresponds to TRBD2 (6 bases). Trimming pared 6 bases from V and 4 bases from J, leaving 12 bases between. Germline V lookup: CDR1 MNHEY, CDR2 SVGAGI. The length of the CDR3 is 13 residues. In DNA, the CDR3 is TGTGCCAGCAGACTAGTGCGGGGAGAGACCCAGTACTTC. Protein sequence: CASRLVRGETQYF.

This clonotype was picked up a small number of times. CDR3 nucleotides: TGTGCCAGCAGCCGGGGGGTTAGACAGGGGAGTATGAACACTGAAGCTTTCTTT. As protein: CASSRGVRQGSMNTEAFF. This chain joins TRBV6-4 and TRBJ1-1; 8 bases match TRBD1. J was trimmed by 0 bases and V by 6 bases; bases with no gene match: 15. Germline lookup yields CDR1 MRHNA and CDR2 SNTAGT. This CDR3 is built from 18 residues.

The V gene is TRBV20-1, the J gene TRBJ1-2, with a tentative D call TRBD1 (5 bases). Trimming took 0 bases from V and 6 from J, leaving 14 bases between them. Germline values: CDR1 DFQATT, CDR2 SNEGSKA (reference sequence). The CDR3 covers 14 residues. The CDR3 is CSARDFEGNDGYTF. In nucleotides, the CDR3 is TGCAGTGCTAGAGATTTTGAGGGGAACGATGGCTACACCTTC.

The V call is TRBV6-5, the J call TRBJ1-5; unclear D gene. Germline values: CDR1 MNHEY, CDR2 SVGAGI. With 8 bases removed from V and 0 bases from J, the gap between germline ends came to 8 bases. The CDR3 has 13 residues. CDR3 coding DNA: TGTGCCAGCGGGGATGTTAGCAATCAGCCCCAGCATTTT. Translated, it gives CASGDVSNQPQHF.

This clonotype was counted only a few times. V usage is TRBV6-2 or TRBV6-3 and J usage is TRBJ2-1; D perhaps matches TRBD1 (7 bases). CDR1 is MNHEY and CDR2 is SVGEGT in the germline V gene. The CDR3 is 13 amino acids. V dropped 0 bases and J dropped 15 bases, with 15 bases sitting between them. The CDR3 is CASSYSEGAETFF. Here the CDR3 DNA reads TGTGCCAGCAGTTACTCGGAGGGGGCGGAAACGTTCTTC.

The gene calls are TRBV10-3 and TRBJ2-2; 8 positions agree with TRBD2. V shed 2 bases, J shed 0 bases, and the junction held 14 bases outside the gene matches. CDR1 is ENHRY and CDR2 is SYGVKD in the germline V gene. This CDR3 is built from 20 residues. The CDR3 reads CAISESSGAGDATNTGELFF. The DNA for the CDR3 is TGTGCCATCAGTGAGAGTTCGGGAGCGGGGGACGCCACGAACACCGGGGAGCTGTTTTTT.

The CDR3 nucleotides read TGTGCCAGCAGCCCCGGACAGGGGTTCTCCTACGAGCAGTACTTC. Its protein is CASSPGQGFSYEQYF. The J gene is TRBJ2-7, the V gene TRBV11-3, with 9 nucleotides matching TRBD1. The CDR3 is made up of 15 amino acids. CDR1 is SGHNT and CDR2 is YENEEA in the germline V gene. V shed 5 bases and J 0 bases; nucleotides not matched to a gene: 5. The variable domain in full, with the rest retrieved from reference TRBV11-3 and TRBJ2-7, is EAGVVQSPRYKIIEKKQPVAFWCNPISGHNTLYWYLQNLGQGPELLIRYENEEAVDDSQLPKDRFSAERLKGVDSTLKIQPAELGDSAVYLCASSPGQGFSYEQYFGPGTRLTVT.

This clonotype was seen many times. The chain has TRBV5-6 and TRBJ2-5, with D tentatively TRBD1 (5 bases). Looked up from germline, CDR1 is SGHDT and CDR2 is YYEEEE. V was cut by 7 bases and J by 0 bases, with 10 bases left in between. The CDR3 has 13 residues. This chain's CDR3 is CASRNRNQETQYF. As DNA, the CDR3 is TGTGCCAGCCGGAACAGGAACCAAGAGACCCAGTACTTC.

This clonotype was found many times. The rearrangement links TRBV5-6 to TRBJ2-3, with D tentatively TRBD2 (6 bases). The germline V and J ends were trimmed by 0 bases and 5 bases, with 16 bases remaining between them. This CDR3 has 16 residues. Germline CDR1 reads SGHDT; CDR2 reads YYEEEE. The CDR3 is CASSLVSGGTVDTQYF. For the CDR3, the DNA is TGTGCCAGCAGCTTGGTCTCCGGCGGGACGGTAGATACGCAGTATTTT.

In its sample, this clonotype was seen many times. The genes are TRBV3-1 and TRBJ1-1; 9 nucleotides line up with TRBD1. The CDR3 covers 15 residues. CDR1 LGHDT and CDR2 YNNKEL come from the germline V gene (reference sequence). V was pared by 3 bases and J by 4 bases, with 6 bases of the junction left unmatched. Here the CDR3 DNA reads TGTGCCAGCAGCCAGGGGACAGGGTCCGGCACTGAAGCTTTCTTT. It translates to CASSQGTGSGTEAFF.